The sequence of this T cell receptor (beta chain) was determined in a study of shared clonotypes between healthy human individuals (dated by TCRdb to 2018 to 2020). Study-wide context: The cohort included a few men and a couple of women between 18 and 49 years of age. For each donor, CD4 naive and CD4 memory were each given three plates, CD8 naive was given two plates, and CD8 memory was given one plate. To estimate repertoire size and how much clonotype sharing occurs between individuals, the study deeply sequenced the blood TCR repertoires of five healthy adults. Libraries were prepared and TCR repertoires were sequenced by different laboratories using diverse techniques, in order to increase sequencing depth and limit assay-specific biases. Per donor, leukapheresis produced somewhere between about 0.94 and 9.5 billion PBMCs.

Of note for this clone: This receptor's antigen is unknown. No base qualities exist here, and no much larger clone lies one base off it.

The donors were healthy, HIV-negative adults who had no recently reported acute infections or vaccinations. Every donor was a Caucasian adult living in Nashville, Tennessee, USA. CD4+ T cells were enriched by magnetic negative selection, after which naive cells were positively selected on CD45RA and the negative fraction was taken as the memory subset. After blood collection by leukapheresis, PBMCs were isolated using Ficoll-Histopaque density gradient centrifugation and then cryopreserved in the vapor phase of liquid nitrogen. Analytical flow cytometry was used to check the purity and quantity of every magnetically sorted T cell population. Genomic DNA was isolated from each sorted fraction and quantified by UV absorbance on a Nanodrop 2000c. Beyond this particular receptor, the publication reports: Rarefaction of sorted-subset datasets indicated incomplete sequencing despite the large sequencing depth. Because the study included a small number of donors, the genetic and exposure-history diversity represented was limited. Naive subsets generally had larger estimated clonotype richness than memory subsets did. Pairwise subsampling indicated that sequencing depth was expected to affect the degree of clonotype sharing among donors. Roughly 5% of naive CD4, around 3.5% of naive CD8, roughly 2.4% of memory CD4, and 0.4% of memory CD8 clonotypes were shared across a few donors. Clonotypes shared by all four sorted-subset donors showed higher generation probabilities than non-shared clonotypes. Sampling was restricted to blood, and TCR repertoires in tissue are likely to differ from TCR repertoires in blood.

TCR CDR3 regions were amplified from genomic DNA by multiplex PCR using the deep immunoSEQ assay. Genomic DNA extracted from each cell subset was distributed evenly over all wells of several immunoSEQ 96-well plates, and each plate served as one replicate. Each replicate PCR for sorted subsets received 200 ng genomic DNA, equal to roughly 30,000 T cell genomes. Purified libraries were quantified with a Qubit 3.0 fluorometer, sized on a Bioanalyzer 2100, and re-quantified with the KAPA Library Quantification kit. A separate single-read 150-cycle Illumina NextSeq 550 flow cell was used to sequence each immunoSEQ 96-well plate. The paper's data handling went like this. Because the immunoSEQ output held only junctional sequences and lacked quality scores, the filtering could not match the filtering applied to full-length reads. Sequences were annotated with PyIR, a Python wrapper for IgBLAST v1.9, using IMGT germline references to assign V/J genes and CDR3. Any read was removed if the V/J assignment was weak (E-value above 1e-6), the CDR3 was missing, or the read contained stop codons, out-of-frame junctions, or ambiguous translated residues. V3J clonotypes were defined as sequences sharing the same inferred V gene, J gene, and CDR3 amino acid sequence. Percentage overlap between repertoires was calculated by dividing the number of shared unique clonotypes by the size of the smaller repertoire. Three approaches were used to assess repertoire richness: RTK rarefaction, the Chao1 estimator, and Recon v2.1 estimates of unobserved clonotypes. OLGA was used to compute generation probabilities for all TCRbeta clonotypes that the gDNA method yielded from a handful of donors. In its TCRdb copy, this immuneACCESS table keeps in-frame sequences only and misses some clones. Where compared with another copy, unresolved V genes explain less than half of these, and the others have no known cause. Clone size and V and J calls were adopted from that table, with D and trimming inferred from the DNA. A total of a few million clones appear in this sample, approximately 96% of them only once. 0.1% to 0.15% of the sample is taken by the ten largest.

The germline V gene sets CDR1 to LGHNA and CDR2 to YSLEER. From cysteine to phenylalanine, the CDR3 is 19 amino acids long. Only CDR3 DNA is held: 57 bases, read in frame from base 1. V is trimmed back by 3 bases and J by 0 bases, and the junction contains 10 bases that no gene match accounts for. The sequence derives from a young man in good health. This chain joins TRBV4-3 to TRBJ2-2; TRBD1 fits 10 bases in the junction. Sequencing was performed on naive CD4+ T cells sorted from blood. In the paper's terms, the cell subset or site label means: CD45RA+ positively selected. The CDR3 region reads CASSQQYSGTGANTGELFF. The sequenced DNA is TGCGCCAGCAGCCAGCAGTACTCCGGGACAGGGGCGAACACCGGGGAGCTGTTTTTT.